The T cell receptor (beta chain) described here comes from a study of cytomegalovirus exposure and HLA in healthy donors. The overall study: Inside one of the first data releases sat 75 million to 100 million unique TCRs taken from HLA-typed donors. Study-wide points: Highly shared variants forming one cluster were likely a sequencing artifact. A reported reduction in N-insertions relative to the roughly 710-donor mean was seen in an Asian-associated ancestry cluster in a later analysis. Confirmation was obtained in vitro that a few CMV-associated chains are specific for CMV antigens.

PCR employed 60 Vbeta and 13 Jbeta primers. The repertoire was sequenced with immunoSEQ multiplex PCR; TCRdb's copy has only in-frame clones and lacks some. This repertoire shows roughly 150,000 clones, 64% found once; its top ten account for 3%. CDR1 is PRHDT and CDR2 is FYEKMQ in the germline V gene (reference sequence). The CDR3 spans 13 residues. Trimming took off 0 bases at V and 6 bases at J, with 5 bases between the two ends. Of note for this clone: Antigen unknown.

Source material: PBMCs. The rearrangement joins TRBV13 to TRBJ2-2; tentative D call: TRBD1 (5 bases). The sequence derives from a young woman in good health and CMV-seropositive. CDR3 loop: CASSLGRAGELFF. DNA of the CDR3: TGTGCCAGCAGCTTAGGCAGGGCCGGGGAGCTGTTTTTT.